Below, 9 T cell receptor beta chains from the same sample are listed, as sequenced in a study of OX40 agonist ivuxolimab in advanced cancers. The data were produced by immunoSEQ multiplex PCR, yet TCRdb's version contains in-frame clones alone and is incomplete. The table shows just under 45,000 clones, with roughly 80% occurring only once. The material sequenced was CD4+ or CD8+ T cells sorted from blood, taken in a trial of the OX40 agonist ivuxolimab. The receptors shown here come from an adult with an advanced solid tumor such as melanoma, head and neck, liver or kidney cancer.

The rearrangement links TRBV2 to TRBJ2-7; 9 bases line up with TRBD1. Germline trimming cut 4 bases from V and 6 bases from J; bases unmatched to any gene: 10. The CDR3 consists of 15 residues. Germline loops: CDR1 SNHLY, CDR2 FYNNEI. CDR3 sequence: CASSVLQGAHSEQYF. The CDR3 DNA sequence: TGTGCCAGCAGTGTATTACAGGGGGCCCACAGCGAGCAGTACTTC.

The J gene is TRBJ2-5, the V gene TRBV7-3; maybe TRBD2 (5 bases). CDR3 length: 14 residues. V was cut by 2 bases and J by 4 bases, with 11 bases left in between. CDR1 and CDR2 from the germline V gene are SGHTA and FQGTGA. For the CDR3, the DNA is TGTGCCAGCAGCTTAGACCCCGGAGGAGAGACCCAGTACTTC. Translating gives CASSLDPGGETQYF.

This rearrangement joins TRBV29-1 to TRBJ1-3; 7 bases match TRBD1. J lost 4 bases, V lost 7 bases, and 10 bases had no gene match. The CDR3 spans 14 residues. In germline, CDR1 is SQVTM, CDR2 ANQGSEA. CDR3 amino acids: CSAAGGLEGNTIYF. CDR3 DNA: TGCAGCGCCGCAGGGGGGCTGGAGGGAAACACCATATATTTT.

This sequence joins TRBV5-1 and TRBJ2-5; D remains ambiguous. CDR1 and CDR2 from the germline V gene are SGHRS and YFSETQ. This CDR3 is 17 amino acids long. V lost 0 bases to trimming and J lost 3 bases, with 18 bases between them. The CDR3 DNA reads TGCGCCAGCAGCTTGGGTGCGGCTAGAACCCTTAAAGAGACCCAGTACTTC. It translates to CASSLGAARTLKETQYF.

The rearrangement uses TRBV19 and TRBJ2-4, with TRBD2 identical over 9 bases. The V and J ends lost 3 bases and 9 bases, in that order; junction bases with no gene match: 3. The germline V gene encodes CDR1 LNHDA and CDR2 SQIVND (reference sequence). The CDR3 totals 13 residues. CDR3: CASSMREGSIQYF. Written as DNA, the CDR3 is TGTGCCAGTAGTATGCGGGAGGGGAGCATTCAGTACTTC.

The chain has TRBV7-3 and TRBJ1-5, with D uncertain. There are 13 residues in the CDR3. V was shortened by 5 bases and J by 0 bases, with 5 bases between the two germline ends. Germline CDR1 and CDR2: SGHTA and FQGTGA. CDR3 coding DNA: TGTGCCAGCAGCAAGGATAGCAATCAGCCCCAGCATTTT. Encoded protein: CASSKDSNQPQHF. Based on the CDR3 plus reference TRBV7-3 and TRBJ1-5, the full variable domain is GAGVSQTPSNKVTEKGKYVELRCDPISGHTALYWYRQSLGQGPEFLIYFQGTGAADDSGLPNDRFFAVRPEGSVSTLKIQRTERGDSAVYLCASSKDSNQPQHFGDGTRLSIL.

J is TRBJ1-3 and V is TRBV4-3; D is ambiguous. V lost 0 bases to trimming and J lost 0 bases, with 9 bases between them. Germline loops: CDR1 LGHNA, CDR2 YSLEER. CDR3 length: 16 residues. CDR3 sequence reads: CASSQEADLSGNTIYF. The CDR3 region has the DNA TGCGCCAGCAGCCAAGAAGCAGACCTCTCTGGAAACACCATATATTTT.

The gene calls are TRBV5-1 and TRBJ1-2; D uncertain. The CDR3 runs to 14 residues. Germline V gene lookup returns CDR1 SGHRS and CDR2 YFSETQ. The V gene lost 4 bases and the J gene lost 0 bases, with 10 bases spanning the gap. CDR3 amino acids: CASSTDPSNYGYTF. Written as DNA, the CDR3 is TGCGCCAGCAGCACAGACCCGTCTAACTATGGCTACACCTTC.

This sequence joins TRBV4-1 and TRBJ2-1, with 8 bases lining up with TRBD2. After removal of 0 bases from V and 6 bases from J, the junction contained 13 bases not matched to a gene. Germline values: CDR1 MGHRA, CDR2 YSYEKL. The CDR3 loop spans 18 amino acids. The CDR3 nucleotides read TGCGCCAGCAGCCAAGAAGGGAGCGGGGGAGTTTCGGGCAATGAGCAGTTCTTC. This translates into CASSQEGSGGVSGNEQFF.